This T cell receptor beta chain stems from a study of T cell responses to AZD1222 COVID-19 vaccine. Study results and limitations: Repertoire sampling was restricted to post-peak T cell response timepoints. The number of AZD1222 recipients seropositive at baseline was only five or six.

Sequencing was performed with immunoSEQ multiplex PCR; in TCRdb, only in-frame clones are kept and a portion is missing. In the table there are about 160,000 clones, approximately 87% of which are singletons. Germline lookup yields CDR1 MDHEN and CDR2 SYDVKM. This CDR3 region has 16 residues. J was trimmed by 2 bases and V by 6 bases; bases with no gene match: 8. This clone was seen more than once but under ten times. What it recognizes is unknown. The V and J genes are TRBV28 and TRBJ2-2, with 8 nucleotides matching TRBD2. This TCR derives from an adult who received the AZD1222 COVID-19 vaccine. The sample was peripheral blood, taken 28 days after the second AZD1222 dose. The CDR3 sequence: CASRTGLAANTGELFF. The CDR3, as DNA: TGTGCCAGCAGAACCGGACTAGCAGCCAACACCGGGGAGCTGTTTTTT.